This T cell receptor beta chain was sequenced during a study of T cells after yellow fever vaccination. One entry per CDR3 protein results from TCRdb running MiXCR on the 5' RACE reads. This sample has approximately 32,000 distinct CDR3 sequences, with about 6.3% found just once. Overall study results and limits: Sorted repertoires could include abundant contaminating clonotypes from bulk cells.

V was clipped by 2 bases and J by 0 bases, with 4 bases between them. This CDR3 region has 14 residues. Germline values: CDR1 MNHEY, CDR2 SVGEGT. This clonotype was seen ten or more times. V is TRBV6-2 or TRBV6-3 and J is TRBJ1-4, with D uncertain. This clonotype was obtained from a man aged 18 to 35 who received the YFV17D yellow fever vaccine. This specimen was PBMCs, either bulk or a sorted T-cell subset (CD4+, CD8+, memory, or dextramer-sorted; not recorded which), taken on the day of the first yellow fever vaccination. CDR3 protein: CASSYLATNEKLFF. CDR3 sequence (DNA): TGTGCCAGCAGTTACCTTGCAACTAATGAAAAACTGTTTTTT.